Reported below is one TCR beta chain. The CDR3 has 17 amino acids. The ends were cut back, 3 bases at V and 0 bases at J, with 15 bases in the middle. The germline gives CDR1 SEHNR, CDR2 FQNEAQ (reference sequence). The protocol was immunoSEQ multiplex PCR, while the TCRdb copy is restricted to in-frame clones and leaves out a portion. The table includes tens of thousands of clones, 86% detected once. The source of the sample is a study of OX40 agonist ivuxolimab in advanced cancers. The wider study: Partial responses, seen in three patients, involved one hepatocellular carcinoma and two cutaneous melanomas.

The V call is TRBV7-9, the J call TRBJ2-1; D may be TRBD1 (6 bases). This specimen was CD4+ or CD8+ T cells sorted from blood, taken in a trial of the OX40 agonist ivuxolimab. The origin of this receptor is an adult with an advanced solid tumor such as melanoma, head and neck, liver or kidney cancer. CDR3 region: CASSLPQGTSSYNEQFF. Here the CDR3 DNA reads TGTGCCAGCAGCTTGCCCCAGGGGACGAGCTCCTACAATGAGCAGTTCTTC. Full variable domain (remainder filled in from reference TRBV7-9 and TRBJ2-1): DTGVSQNPRHKITKRGQNVTFRCDPISEHNRLYWYRQTLGQGPEFLTYFQNEAQLEKSRLLSDRFSAERPKGSFSTLEIQRTEQGDSAMYLCASSLPQGTSSYNEQFFGPGTRLTVL.